This TCR beta chain was recovered during a study of blood T cell repertoires in COVID-19. Looking at the study overall: Researchers got acute and convalescent COVID-19 samples from the United States, Italy and Spain. Sources were T cells, B-cell-depleted T cells, or PBMCs; the material itself was cDNA or gDNA.

Some clones are missing from TCRdb's copy, which holds only in-frame ones; the method was immunoSEQ multiplex PCR. The sample records approximately 470,000 clones, roughly 87% being singletons. V was cut by 4 bases and J by 5 bases, with 11 bases left in between. The CDR3 has 13 residues. CDR1 is SGHRS, CDR2 YFSETQ, per germline. All enrollees were roughly 18 to 90 years old and from roughly 26 US areas. The chain has TRBV5-1 and TRBJ2-3, with D perhaps matching TRBD1 (7 bases). The specimen was PBMCs or T cells enriched from blood (not recorded which). The TCR comes from a young woman who had recovered from COVID-19. CDR3 in amino acids: CASSRQGGDTQYF. DNA of the CDR3: TGCGCCAGCAGCCGACAGGGAGGAGATACGCAGTATTTT.